This T cell receptor (beta chain) was found in a study of cytomegalovirus exposure and HLA in healthy donors (dated by TCRdb to about 2017). Some background on the complete study: An earlier analysis of about 530 of the donors reported under 300 Gb of sequence data and 117 million unique TCR beta sequences obtained from about 179 million T cells. Donor age, sex, ethnicity and CMV serostatus were compiled alongside the repertoire data. To decide whether each TCR beta V gene segment behaved as functional or pseudogenic, an earlier analysis of 587 of the donors relied on high-throughput TCR beta sequencing. The study aimed to test whether signatures of past pathogen exposure could be identified by cataloging public T cell receptors. Because of strong linkage in the cohort, 4 to 6 DR-DQ haplotypes were treated as single units for association and clustering. Genome-wide SNP genotypes for about 65% of the roughly 670 donors were used in a later genetic analysis, which treated that subset as a discovery cohort. About 310 gigabases of sequencing data and roughly 90 million unique TCR sequences were included in an early release covering about 620 HLA-typed donors. The study combined high-throughput TCR immunosequencing, statistical association of individual TCRs with disease status, and machine learning to predict cytomegalovirus infection status. To study patterns of TCR occurrence, a later analysis re-analyzed previously published TCR beta repertoires from just over 650 donors and added high-resolution HLA genotyping. Of the 300 to 400 genotyped donors, around 81% fell in the genetic ancestry cluster associated with self-reported Caucasian donors. A separate validation cohort of 90 to 150 different subjects was used in addition to the roughly 620-subject first cohort. Using immunosequencing, the study profiled T cell repertoires from some 670 subjects and related those repertoires to cytomegalovirus serostatus. All discovery cohort repertoires had been generated on a single sequencing platform. Rather than drawing on any new phenotypic data, the later analysis identified candidate immune exposures from TCR beta sequences and the way those sequences occurred across donors. Across 300 to 400 genotyped donors of the cohort, an average of about 220,000 unique TCR beta nucleotide sequences per donor were sequenced, and roughly 18% of those sequences were non-productive. Both class I and class II loci were covered by HLA typing, at four-digit resolution. Typing coverage differed by locus: A, B, C, DRB1 and DQB1 were typed in roughly 620-630 donors, DQA1 in 500 to 550, DPA1 in around 580, and DPB1 in 472. Points the paper makes about the study in general: In a later analysis, most CMV-associated TCR beta chains were found to appear HLA-restricted, with HLA associations seemingly driven largely by CMV exposure. Most TCR sequences were seen in very few donors, while some public TCRs were found in many individuals. According to a later analysis, parvovirus B19, influenza, CMV and Epstein-Barr virus appeared linked to several top co-occurrence clusters. Sequencing depth was assumed to be roughly uniform across donors in the presence/absence analyses, though that assumption may not hold. According to a later genetic analysis, donors in an Asian-associated ancestry cluster had fewer N-insertions in productive TCRs than the approximately 630-donor mean. A total of around 150 TCR beta chains were listed by the study as associated with cytomegalovirus. Assigning TCR associations to individual alleles was difficult when HLA alleles, especially DR and DQ, strongly co-occurred. Correlated functional status among segregating V segments might be attributable to linkage disequilibrium, but an unknown experimental factor could not be ruled out. In an earlier analysis of fewer than 700 of the donors, most TCR beta V segments appeared in productive rearrangements about 87% or about 30% of the time, broadly matching IMGT annotations. A cluster of highly shared sequence variants was judged likely to represent a technical artifact of the sequencing pipeline. Some IMGT-functional V segments, including TRBV6-2 and TRBV6-3, could not be distinguished by the 87-base-pair reads and were therefore excluded. According to a later analysis, TCR association rates differed among HLA loci, with DRB1 alleles showing the most associated TCRs and HLA-C alleles showing the fewest. Because counts were too low, roughly 16 rarely observed V segments, including chromosome 9 orphons, were left out of the earlier analysis of 587 of the donors. The authors suggested that the approach could potentially be generalized to other disease states and immunological phenotypes. In a later analysis, 15,000 to 20,000 TCR beta sequences were associated with specific HLA alleles at a false discovery rate of 0.05. V-gene and J-gene trimming of TCR beta chains was associated with a missense DCLRE1C variant in a later genetic analysis, and the association was replicated in an independent cohort. In vitro tests confirmed that a few of the cytomegalovirus-associated TCR beta chains recognize cytomegalovirus antigens. Because HLA typing was missing for some donors at each locus, association tests included only the typed subset. The cohort was sequenced for TCR beta chains only, and without alpha or paired-chain data the features that could be detected were limited. The classifier was reported to diagnose cytomegalovirus status with high specificity and sensitivity in both the original and validation cohorts. In a later analysis, HLA-associated TCR beta chains were found to be more clonally expanded and to have lower generation probabilities than equally common non-associated chains. Immune exposure information for the cohort was limited to CMV serostatus. A further reported finding was that TCR beta sequences accurately predicted the HLA-A and HLA-B alleles for most subjects in the first cohort.

To note about this clone: The antigen this receptor binds is unknown. The record has no base qualities; no much larger clone is one base away.

CDR1 and CDR2 are drawn from the germline V gene: ENHRY, SYGVKD. From its cysteine to its phenylalanine, the CDR3 spans 12 amino acids. The retained sequence is limited to the CDR3, 36 bases, with the frame set at the first base. The trim is 2 bases for V and 2 bases for J, with a gap of 3 bases between the germline ends. Libraries were prepared through the immunoSEQ multiplex PCR assay. A mixture of 60 forward primers for TCR Vbeta segments and 13 reverse primers for TCR Jbeta segments was used in the multiplex PCR. The CDR3 region of rearranged TCR beta genes was amplified from genomic DNA by a multiplex PCR assay. The Illumina HiSeq System was used to sequence the amplified TCR beta libraries as 87-base-pair reads. Per the original workflow: Across the 700 or so repertoires, a later analysis counted 75 million to 90 million unique TCR beta chains, 9 million to 14 million of which were shared by at least two donors. A nearest-neighbor algorithm error-corrected the raw reads and collapsed the reads into unique sequences, merging closely related sequences to remove PCR and sequencing errors. CDR3 sequences were aligned to IMGT reference sequences to assign V, D and J gene segments. For a sequence to be retained, a match of at least six nucleotides was required to both a V gene segment and a J gene segment. Rearrangements were called productive when the CDR3 lacked stop codons and stayed in frame with V and J; all others were non-productive. Following IMGT convention, CDR3 was defined as the stretch from the second conserved V-encoded cysteine up to the conserved J-encoded phenylalanine. The earlier analysis of roughly 590 of the donors excluded any sequence lacking an unambiguous match to a single V gene segment. An earlier analysis of a few hundred of the donors classified V segments as functional when productive rearrangements were above 56.7% and as segregating when the standard deviation between donors was above 5%. To diagnose cytomegalovirus status from the catalog of TCR beta chain sequences, a statistical classification framework was built. V and J gene assignment, in a later analysis, came from comparing TCR nucleotide sequences with IMGT/GENE-DB human TR gene sequences. In a later analysis, CDR3 sequences and most-parsimonious VDJ recombination scenarios were assigned using the TCRdist pipeline. A later analysis defined each TCR beta chain by its CDR3 amino acid sequence plus V-gene family, and excluded reads lacking a unique V-gene family. A later analysis removed 600 or so highly shared, low-generation-probability nucleotide sequences to deal with suspected cross-contamination and a sequencing artifact. In a later analysis, a clonal expansion index for each public chain was calculated from normalized within-repertoire ranks of inferred template counts. Generation probabilities in a later analysis came from a VDJ recombination model fitted to out-of-frame rearrangements, and those results were checked against IGoR. Hypergeometric tests were used in a later analysis to score TCR-TCR, TCR-HLA and TCR-CMV co-occurrence, with a repertoire-size bias correction applied to the TCR pairs. To estimate false discovery rates, a later analysis permuted the HLA or CMV assignments 20 times. In a later analysis, co-occurring TCRs were grouped using DBSCAN, and TCRdist sequence similarity was added for clustering within HLA-allele-positive subsets. For co-occurrence clustering, repertoires with fewer than 30,000 or more than 120,000 public chains were excluded, along with 4 to 6 repertoires with anomalous nucleotide sharing. Here the immuneACCESS table is served through TCRdb, limited to in-frame sequences with V and J called. Missing clones are a known gap in these copies; in checked studies unresolved V genes cover under half, and the rest lacks a known reason. That table gives V, J and clone size, and the DNA gave D and trimming. This sample has about 160,000 clones in its table, and 75% to 80% of those were observed once. The ten biggest clones cover over 0.95% of the sample.

The cohort comprised under 700 healthy bone marrow donors. All cohort members were sampled while nominally healthy, although unrecorded immune exposures were likely present. The donor was CMV seropositive and belonged to the group of a few hundred seropositive cohort members. Each donor provided a peripheral blood sample, and peripheral blood mononuclear cells were used for TCR beta sequencing. The Qiagen DNeasy Blood Extraction Kit was used to extract genomic DNA from the blood cell samples. This sequence originates from a woman in her forties or fifties in good health and CMV-seropositive. The rearrangement combines TRBV10-3 with TRBJ2-5, with an unclear D gene assignment. Material: PBMCs. The encoded CDR3 is CAISEEQETQYF. The DNA sequence is as follows: TGTGCCATCAGTGAGGAGCAAGAGACCCAGTACTTC.